One and the same sample provided the 29 T cell receptor beta chains below, sequenced in a study of shared clonotypes between healthy human individuals. This table comes from immunoSEQ multiplex PCR, and its TCRdb copy is limited to in-frame clones, with some not included. The data contain around 700,000 clones, 90% to 95% of them singletons. Naive CD8 populations comprised CD45RO-negative cells positively selected for CCR7, excluding terminally differentiated effector memory CD45RA+ cells. The sequencing input was naive CD8+ T cells sorted from blood. Receptors originate from a man aged 30 to 45 in good health.

The rearrangement joins TRBV12-2 to TRBJ2-7; the table's TRBD1 call for D was not verified on the DNA. TRBV12-2 is a pseudogene. The CDR3 covers 13 residues. CDR3 sequence (DNA): TGTGCCAGCACGGGACAGGGGTACTACGAGCAGTACTTC. This gives the protein CASTGQGYYEQYF.

The chain links TRBV28 to TRBJ2-5, with TRBD1 as a possible D gene (5 bases). CDR1 and CDR2 from the germline V gene are MDHEN and SYDVKM. This CDR3 is built from 13 residues. V gave up 6 bases and J gave up 1 base, with 9 bases separating them. CDR3 DNA: TGTGCCAGCAGACGACAGCCCCAAGAGACCCAGTACTTC. This codes for CASRRQPQETQYF.

V usage is TRBV4-3 and J usage is TRBJ2-5; D call uncertain. The CDR3 totals 14 residues. From germline, CDR1 is LGHNA and CDR2 YSLEER. Trimming removed 2 bases from V and 5 bases from J, with 12 bases in between. CDR3 sequence (DNA): TGCGCCAGCAGCCAATACGTCCCATCGGAGACCCAGTACTTC. Protein: CASSQYVPSETQYF.

The chain is built from TRBV19 and TRBJ2-5, with D maybe TRBD2 (6 bases). CDR1 LNHDA and CDR2 SQIVND come from the germline V gene (reference sequence). The CDR3 contains 13 residues. V lost 3 bases, J lost 5 bases, and 10 bases lay in between. The CDR3 is CASSIGGFETQYF. In DNA form, the CDR3 reads TGTGCCAGTAGTATCGGAGGGTTTGAGACCCAGTACTTC.

On this clone itself: One end of the junction does not line up with germline, which may come from a read error. The chain uses TRBV7-7 and TRBJ2-1; 10 bases are shared with TRBD2. Germline CDR1 is SSHAT and CDR2 is FNYEAQ (reference sequence). The CDR3 covers 15 residues. CDR3 sequence: CASSYGLADNNEQFF. DNA for the CDR3: TGTGCTAGCAGCTATGGACTAGCGGATAACAATGAGCAGTTCTTC.

This clone occurred once. The chain employs TRBV5-6 and TRBJ2-1; D remains ambiguous. The CDR3 is 13 residues long. The germline gives CDR1 SGHDT, CDR2 YYEEEE. V was cut by 4 bases and J by 5 bases, with 10 bases left in between. CDR3 protein: CASSNSNNNEQFF. As DNA, the CDR3 is TGTGCCAGCAGCAACTCAAATAACAATGAGCAGTTCTTC.

CDR3: CAISSPRGLRDGYTF. The CDR3 DNA is TGTGCCATCAGTTCCCCCCGGGGGCTCAGAGATGGCTACACCTTC. The V and J genes are TRBV10-3 and TRBJ1-2; possibly TRBD1 for D (6 bases). Between the trimmed V and J ends, which lost 5 bases and 6 bases, there was a span of 19 bases. The CDR3 has 15 residues. Per germline, CDR1 ENHRY and CDR2 SYGVKD.

The chain carries TRBV5-6 and TRBJ1-5; D is possibly TRBD1 (5 bases). CDR1 and CDR2 (germline): SGHDT, YYEEEE. Between the trimmed V and J ends, which lost 4 bases and 4 bases, there was a span of 12 bases. This CDR3 contains 14 residues. In DNA, the CDR3 is TGTGCCAGCAGCAGGGAGGGGTTTAATCAGCCCCAGCATTTT. Translated, it gives CASSREGFNQPQHF. Complete variable domain (other parts from reference TRBV5-6 and TRBJ1-5): DAGVTQSPTHLIKTRGQQVTLRCSPKSGHDTVSWYQQALGQGPQFIFQYYEEEERQRGNFPDRFSGHQFPNYSSELNVNALLLGDSALYLCASSREGFNQPQHFGDGTRLSIL.

The gene calls are TRBV19 and TRBJ2-1, with D unclear. Germline CDR1 is LNHDA and CDR2 is SQIVND (reference sequence). CDR3 length: 16 residues. Trimming left V 5 bases short and J 1 base short, with 15 bases between. CDR3 bases: TGTGCCAGTAGTTTCTTAGTGGGAAGTTCCTACAATGAGCAGTTCTTC. It yields the protein CASSFLVGSSYNEQFF.

The chain is built from TRBV5-4 and TRBJ2-7; the match to TRBD2 covers 7 bases. The CDR3 extends over 15 amino acids. V trimming: 1 base; J trimming: 0 bases; junction bases outside the gene matches: 4. Germline lookup yields CDR1 SGHNT and CDR2 YYREEE (reference sequence). The CDR3 DNA follows: TGTGCCAGCAGCTTGACTAGCGACTACTCCTACGAGCAGTACTTC. This translates into CASSLTSDYSYEQYF. The full variable domain, completed using reference TRBV5-4 and TRBJ2-7, is ETGVTQSPTHLIKTRGQQVTLRCSSQSGHNTVSWYQQALGQGPQFIFQYYREEENGRGNFPPRFSGLQFPNYSSELNVNALELDDSALYLCASSLTSDYSYEQYFGPGTRLTVT.

The chain has TRBV5-6 and TRBJ1-1, with D unclear. The ends were cut back, 10 bases at V and 5 bases at J, with 12 bases in the middle. Germline V gives CDR1 SGHDT, CDR2 YYEEEE. CDR3 length equals 11 residues. The CDR3 sequence: CAQTVWTEAFF. The CDR3 nucleotides are TGTGCCCAGACGGTGTGGACTGAAGCTTTCTTT.

The chain combines TRBV7-3 with TRBJ2-1; D is unresolved. Trimming cost V 1 base and J 1 base, with 23 bases left between them. This CDR3 region has 20 residues. Germline-derived CDR1 and CDR2 are SGHTA and FQGTGA. CDR3 residues: CASSLNPSPWVDRSYNEQFF. The CDR3 nucleotides read TGTGCCAGCAGCTTAAACCCCTCCCCGTGGGTAGATAGGTCCTACAATGAGCAGTTCTTC.

This sequence joins TRBV7-9 and TRBJ2-7; 7 bases match TRBD2. Germline V gives CDR1 SEHNR, CDR2 FQNEAQ (reference sequence). After removal of 6 bases from V and 3 bases from J, the junction contained 11 bases not matched to a gene. The CDR3 totals 15 residues. The CDR3 spells CASSHRDYNIYEQYF. In DNA, the CDR3 is TGTGCCAGCAGTCACCGGGACTATAATATCTACGAGCAGTACTTC.

Worth noting for this clone: A read error is possible here, since a much larger clone lies one base away. CDR3 bases: TGTGCCAGCAGTGACGCTAGCGGGAGCACAGATACGCAGTATTTT. Protein product: CASSDASGSTDTQYF. The chain has TRBV6-4 and TRBJ2-3, with TRBD2 matching over 8 bases. CDR3 length equals 15 residues. V was pared by 2 bases and J by 0 bases, with 1 base of the junction left unmatched. Germline values: CDR1 MRHNA, CDR2 SNTAGT.

V and J are TRBV14 and TRBJ2-3; tentatively, D is TRBD1 (6 bases). This CDR3 comprises 17 residues. Germline V lookup: CDR1 SGHDN, CDR2 FVKESK. The V end lost 1 base, the J end lost 0 bases, and 14 bases lay between the germline ends. This CDR3 reads CASSQGWGRRSTDTQYF. The CDR3 DNA reads as TGTGCCAGCAGCCAAGGGTGGGGGCGGAGGAGCACAGATACGCAGTATTTT.

V and J are TRBV10-2 and TRBJ2-5; D gene uncertain. Germline lookup yields CDR1 WSHSY and CDR2 SAAADI. The CDR3 spans 15 residues. Trimming shortened V by 7 bases and J by 4 bases, and 19 bases separated the two germline ends. The CDR3 region is CASNNKGPGRETQYF. As DNA, the CDR3 is TGCGCCAGCAATAACAAAGGGCCCGGACGAGAGACCCAGTACTTC.

The chain links TRBV4-2 to TRBJ2-3; D is perhaps TRBD1 or TRBD2 (5 bases each). V was pared by 1 base and J by 2 bases, with 10 bases between. Germline CDR1 reads LGHNA; CDR2 reads YNFKEQ. The CDR3 totals 15 residues. The CDR3 loop is CASSQGEGTTDTQYF. The CDR3 coding sequence is TGTGCCAGCAGCCAAGGAGAGGGGACCACAGATACGCAGTATTTT.

The rearrangement uses TRBV27 and TRBJ1-6; unclear D gene. Germline V gene sequence: CDR1 MNHEY, CDR2 SMNVEV (reference sequence). Trimming took off 6 bases at V and 5 bases at J, with 17 bases between the two ends. The CDR3 totals 16 residues. The DNA for the CDR3 is TGTGCCAGCAGCACCACGGCGCCCATCAATAATTCACCCCTCCACTTT. Its protein is CASSTTAPINNSPLHF.

This clone was picked up a small number of times. V and J are TRBV25-1 and TRBJ2-2; 7 bases match TRBD1. There are 17 residues in the CDR3. CDR1 and CDR2 from the germline V gene are MGHDK and SYGVNS. Trimming took 4 bases from V and 4 from J; bases not matched to a gene: 12. DNA of the CDR3: TGTGCCAGCAGTGGCATTGGGCAGGGGGTTGGCACCGGGGAGCTGTTTTTT. Its protein product is CASSGIGQGVGTGELFF. Full variable domain (remainder filled in from reference TRBV25-1 and TRBJ2-2): EADIYQTPRYLVIGTGKKITLECSQTMGHDKMYWYQQDPGMELHLIHYSYGVNSTEKGDLSSESTVSRIRTEHFPLTLESARPSHTSQYLCASSGIGQGVGTGELFFGEGSRLTVL.

The chain recombines TRBV5-1 with TRBJ1-1, with D hard to call. The germline gives CDR1 SGHRS, CDR2 YFSETQ. The V end lost 0 bases, the J end lost 2 bases, and 11 bases lay between the germline ends. The CDR3 loop spans 15 amino acids. The CDR3 region has the DNA TGCGCCAGCAGCTTGGTAATGGAGGGCAACACTGAAGCTTTCTTT. Encoded protein: CASSLVMEGNTEAFF.

The chain links TRBV27 to TRBJ2-4, with TRBD1 identical over 7 bases. Germline V gene data show CDR1 as MNHEY and CDR2 as SMNVEV (reference sequence). CDR3 length: 13 amino acids. V was pared by 6 bases and J by 6 bases, with 5 bases of the junction left unmatched. CDR3 residues: CASRTGYGNIQYF. The CDR3 DNA is TGTGCCAGCAGGACAGGGTATGGAAACATTCAGTACTTC.

The gene calls are TRBV13 and TRBJ2-2, with 14 positions matching TRBD2. Trimming cost V 4 bases and J 3 bases; bases outside gene matches: 10. This CDR3 spans 19 amino acids. Germline CDR1 PRHDT, CDR2 FYEKMQ (reference sequence). For the CDR3, the DNA is TGTGCCAGCAGCTCGTTGGGACTAGCGGGAGATAGGTACACCGGGGAGCTGTTTTTT. Translated: CASSSLGLAGDRYTGELFF.

V and J are TRBV5-1 and TRBJ2-5; TRBD2 aligns across 12 bases. Trimming took 1 base from V and 1 from J; bases not matched to a gene: 11. This CDR3 spans 19 amino acids. Per the germline V gene, CDR1 is SGHRS and CDR2 is YFSETQ. CDR3 DNA sequence: TGCGCCAGCAGCTTGACTCCTAGCGGGAGGGCGGCGGGCCAAGAGACCCAGTACTTC. It codes for CASSLTPSGRAAGQETQYF.

The V call is TRBV10-2, the J call TRBJ2-7, with TRBD2 as a possible D gene (6 bases). The CDR3 runs 15 residues. V lost 5 bases and J lost 2, with 16 bases in between. Germline V gene sequence: CDR1 WSHSY, CDR2 SAAADI. The CDR3 DNA reads as TGCGCCAGCAGTCTCATAGCGGAGAGTCCCTACGAGCAGTACTTC. It yields the protein CASSLIAESPYEQYF.

The V call is TRBV19, the J call TRBJ1-1; no definite D call. There are 14 residues in the CDR3. Trimming took 1 base from V and 1 from J, leaving 7 bases between them. Germline V gene sequence: CDR1 LNHDA, CDR2 SQIVND (reference sequence). The CDR3 reads CASSIVAGNTEAFF. CDR3 DNA: TGTGCCAGTAGTATAGTTGCAGGGAACACTGAAGCTTTCTTT.

The chain is built from TRBV7-9 and TRBJ2-7; 7 bases are shared with TRBD2. Per germline, CDR1 SEHNR and CDR2 FQNEAQ (reference sequence). The CDR3 consists of 17 residues. With 5 bases clipped from V and 4 bases from J, the junction kept 17 bases outside the gene matches. Here the CDR3 reads CASSARQIGSGAYEQYF. Here the CDR3 DNA reads TGTGCCAGCAGCGCTAGGCAAATAGGGAGCGGGGCTTACGAGCAGTACTTC.

The rearrangement uses TRBV28 and TRBJ2-1, with 8 bases fitting TRBD2. The J segment lost 6 bases and the V segment lost 5 bases, leaving 24 bases of the junction unmatched. The CDR3 covers 20 residues. CDR1 is MDHEN, CDR2 SYDVKM, per germline. The CDR3 sequence: CASSPRGTSLRDGLGNEQFF. The CDR3 DNA reads as TGTGCCAGCAGTCCGAGGGGGACTAGTTTGAGGGATGGATTGGGCAATGAGCAGTTCTTC.

The table lists this clone with a few counts. The junction differs from germline at one of its ends, possibly a read error. This sequence joins TRBV7-7 and TRBJ2-2; TRBD2 matches at 8 bases. Germline V gene data show CDR1 as SSHAT and CDR2 as FNYEAQ (reference sequence). This CDR3 region has 16 residues. The CDR3 region is CASSSTGTSNTGELFF. Here the CDR3 DNA reads TGTGCTAGCAGCTCCACCGGGACTAGTAACACCGGGGAGCTGTTTTTT.

The V gene is TRBV27, the J gene TRBJ1-5; D unclear. The germline V gene has CDR1 MNHEY and CDR2 SMNVEV (reference sequence). The germline V and J ends were trimmed by 6 bases and 2 bases, with 11 bases remaining between them. The CDR3 length is 14 residues. CDR3 nucleotides: TGTGCCAGCAGGCCGGGGTCGCGCAATCAGCCCCAGCATTTT. This translates into CASRPGSRNQPQHF.